Each of the 26 T cell receptor beta chains below was sequenced from the same sample in a study of CD8 T cells in Susac syndrome. RNA, at roughly 0.45 to 1 ug, was reverse transcribed with random hexamers. One entry per CDR3 protein results from TCRdb running MiXCR on the immunoSEQ multiplex PCR reads. The sample has approximately 50,000 distinct CDR3 sequences, approximately 95% seen once; the top ten hold approximately 0.8%. The source material was CD8+ T cells from PBMCs. The receptors here all came from a human donor with Susac syndrome.

The V gene is TRBV7-9, the J gene TRBJ2-7; D gene unclear. From germline, CDR1 is SEHNR and CDR2 FQNEAQ (reference sequence). The CDR3 sequence is 12 residues long. V lost 1 base and J 6 bases, leaving 7 bases between the germline ends. The CDR3 DNA reads TGTGCCAGCAGCTTAGTGCCTGCCGAGCAGTACTTC. Translating gives CASSLVPAEQYF.

The chain carries TRBV7-8 and TRBJ2-7; perhaps D is TRBD1 or TRBD2 (6 bases each). The germline V gene encodes CDR1 SGHVS and CDR2 FQNEAQ. There are 14 residues in the CDR3. V gave up 4 bases and J gave up 7 bases, with 17 bases separating them. Here the CDR3 reads CASSSAIGGGEQYF. The DNA for the CDR3 is TGTGCCAGCAGCTCCGCCATCGGGGGCGGGGAGCAGTACTTC. The whole variable domain, remainder taken from reference TRBV7-8 and TRBJ2-7, is GAGVSQSPRYKVAKRGQDVALRCDPISGHVSLFWYQQALGQGPEFLTYFQNEAQLDKSGLPSDRFFAERPEGSVSTLKIQRTQQEDSAVYLCASSSAIGGGEQYFGPGTRLTVT.

CDR3: CASSQAREVHEQFF. The CDR3 DNA sequence: TGCGCCAGCAGCCAAGCGCGAGAGGTCCATGAGCAGTTCTTC. V usage is TRBV4-1 and J usage is TRBJ2-1, with D hard to call. Trimming removed 1 base from V and 8 bases from J, with 12 bases in between. This CDR3 spans 14 amino acids. Germline CDR1 MGHRA, CDR2 YSYEKL.

J is TRBJ1-1 and V is TRBV4-1; 10 bases agree with TRBD1. CDR1 MGHRA and CDR2 YSYEKL come from the germline V gene. This CDR3 spans 16 amino acids. The ends lost 5 bases at V and 7 bases at J; junction bases unmatched: 13. CDR3 sequence: CASSFRQGAPELEAFF. The CDR3 nucleotides are TGCGCCAGCAGCTTCCGACAGGGGGCCCCGGAGCTTGAAGCTTTCTTT.

The chain has TRBV30 and TRBJ2-1, with 12 bases that match TRBD2. The germline CDR1 and CDR2 sequences are GTSNPN and SVGIG (reference sequence). The CDR3 is 14 residues long. The V segment lost 5 bases and the J segment 5 bases; nucleotides outside the gene matches: 4. The CDR3 DNA reads as TGTGCCTGGGCAGGACTAGCGGGACACAATGAGCAGTTCTTC. This encodes CAWAGLAGHNEQFF.

The chain employs TRBV28 and TRBJ2-1; TRBD2 matches 8 bases. With V trimmed by 2 bases and J by 4 bases, 13 bases remained unmatched. Germline loops: CDR1 MDHEN, CDR2 SYDVKM. CDR3 length equals 18 residues. The CDR3 nucleotides are TGTGCCAGCAGTTTAGTCGGGGGGGCTTCGCTTTGGTACAATGAGCAGTTCTTC. It is translated as CASSLVGGASLWYNEQFF.

CDR3 DNA: TGTGCCAGTGGAACTAAAAACATTCAGTACTTC. This translates into CASGTKNIQYF. The rearrangement joins TRBV5-4 to TRBJ2-4; D unresolved. CDR1 is SGHNT, CDR2 YYREEE, per germline (reference sequence). The CDR3 is 11 residues long. V dropped 8 bases and J dropped 4 bases, with 7 bases sitting between them. Full variable domain (remainder filled in from reference TRBV5-4 and TRBJ2-4): ETGVTQSPTHLIKTRGQQVTLRCSSQSGHNTVSWYQQALGQGPQFIFQYYREEENGRGNFPPRFSGLQFPNYSSELNVNALELDDSALYLCASGTKNIQYFGAGTRLSVL.

V gene TRBV12-5 combines with J gene TRBJ2-7; D is uncertain. Per the germline V gene, CDR1 is LGHNT and CDR2 is FRNRAP. Trimming left V 7 bases short and J 5 bases short, with 9 bases between. The CDR3 totals 11 residues. CDR3 nucleotide sequence: TGTGCTAGTGAAGACCTGAACGAGCAGTACTTC. This sequence encodes CASEDLNEQYF.

The rearrangement links TRBV2 to TRBJ1-2; a weak D match, TRBD1 (5 bases). Germline V lookup: CDR1 SNHLY, CDR2 FYNNEI. The V gene lost 4 bases and the J gene lost 2 bases, with 14 bases spanning the gap. CDR3 size: 15 residues. The CDR3 DNA reads TGTGCCAGCAGTGTAATTGCGACAGCAAACTATGGCTACACCTTC. Its translation is CASSVIATANYGYTF.

This chain uses TRBV30 with TRBJ1-5; 8 bases are shared with TRBD1. After removal of 1 base from V and 6 bases from J, the junction contained 2 bases not matched to a gene. This CDR3 contains 13 residues. CDR1 is GTSNPN and CDR2 is SVGIG in the germline V gene (reference sequence). CDR3 sequence: CAWSAGGGQPQHF. The CDR3, as DNA: TGTGCCTGGAGTGCAGGGGGCGGTCAGCCCCAGCATTTT.

The rearrangement joins TRBV13 to TRBJ2-1; tentatively, D is TRBD2 (6 bases). The germline V gene encodes CDR1 PRHDT and CDR2 FYEKMQ (reference sequence). This CDR3 spans 12 amino acids. The ends were cut back, 1 base at V and 10 bases at J, with 8 bases in the middle. This CDR3 reads CASSLVREEQFF. CDR3 nucleotides: TGTGCCAGCAGCTTAGTCCGGGAGGAGCAGTTCTTC.

The V and J genes are TRBV13 and TRBJ2-1, with 7 bases fitting TRBD2. Unmatched junction bases numbered 6, after V lost 2 bases and J lost 5 bases. CDR1 and CDR2 (germline): PRHDT, FYEKMQ (reference sequence). The CDR3 length is 15 residues. In DNA form, the CDR3 reads TGTGCCAGCAGCTTATTGCTAGCGGTGGACAATGAGCAGTTCTTC. Residues: CASSLLLAVDNEQFF.

The chain couples TRBV10-2 to TRBJ1-2; D unresolved. V was pared by 0 bases and J by 5 bases, with 10 bases between. The CDR3 has 14 amino acids. The germline V gene has CDR1 WSHSY and CDR2 SAAADI. The CDR3 sequence is CASSESSDQYGYTF. The DNA of the CDR3 is TGCGCCAGCAGTGAGTCGTCTGACCAATATGGCTACACCTTC.

The chain is built from TRBV7-9 and TRBJ1-4; perhaps TRBD1 as D (6 bases). Germline CDR1 and CDR2: SEHNR and FQNEAQ (reference sequence). This CDR3 is built from 16 residues. The ends were cut back, 1 base at V and 0 bases at J, with 9 bases in the middle. The CDR3 reads CASSLVGGSTNEKLFF. The CDR3 nucleotides are TGTGCCAGCAGCTTAGTGGGGGGCTCAACTAATGAAAAACTGTTTTTT.

The V and J genes are TRBV25-1 and TRBJ2-2; unclear D gene. Trimming shortened V by 10 bases and J by 4 bases, and 7 bases separated the two germline ends. Germline CDR1 MGHDK, CDR2 SYGVNS. There are 11 residues in the CDR3. Written as DNA, the CDR3 is TGTGCCACGAGACTCACCGGGGAGCTGTTTTTT. Protein: CATRLTGELFF.

The gene calls are TRBV28 and TRBJ1-1; D is uncertain. Trimming pared 5 bases from V and 3 bases from J, leaving 16 bases between. Germline-derived CDR1 and CDR2 are MDHEN and SYDVKM. The CDR3 length is 15 residues. Here the CDR3 DNA reads TGTGCCAGCAGTCCCCGGGCAAGTCGGGACACTGAAGCTTTCTTT. Amino acids: CASSPRASRDTEAFF. Filled out from reference TRBV28 and TRBJ1-1, the complete variable domain reads DVKVTQSSRYLVKRTGEKVFLECVQDMDHENMFWYRQDPGLGLRLIYFSYDVKMKEKGDIPEGYSVSREKKERFSLILESASTNQTSMYLCASSPRASRDTEAFFGQGTRLTVV.

The chain recombines TRBV20-1 with TRBJ2-7, with 8 bases lining up with TRBD1. The J segment lost 5 bases and the V segment lost 4 bases, leaving 4 bases of the junction unmatched. The CDR3 has 12 residues. Germline values: CDR1 DFQATT, CDR2 SNEGSKA (reference sequence). The CDR3: CSATDRVDEQYF. The CDR3 DNA follows: TGCAGTGCTACGGACAGGGTCGACGAGCAGTACTTC.

The chain is built from TRBV12-3 or TRBV12-4 and TRBJ2-1, with D perhaps given as TRBD1 or TRBD2 (5 bases each). The V and J ends lost 8 bases and 6 bases respectively, with 17 bases between them. This CDR3 spans 14 amino acids. The CDR3 spells CASAATGPGNEQFF. DNA of the CDR3: TGTGCCAGCGCCGCCACGGGGCCGGGCAATGAGCAGTTCTTC.

The chain employs TRBV29-1 and TRBJ2-7, with D unresolved. Germline values: CDR1 SQVTM, CDR2 ANQGSEA. This CDR3 is 13 amino acids long. The V gene lost 6 bases and the J gene lost 0 bases, with 12 bases spanning the gap. The CDR3 sequence is CSVELVHSYEQYF. The CDR3 DNA reads TGCAGCGTCGAGCTCGTACACTCCTACGAGCAGTACTTC.

The V gene is TRBV7-8, the J gene TRBJ1-5, with a possible D match to TRBD1 (5 bases). The length of the CDR3 is 14 residues. Germline-derived CDR1 and CDR2 are SGHVS and FQNEAQ. The V end was cut by 5 bases, the J end by 4 bases, with 12 bases between. Written as DNA, the CDR3 is TGTGCCAGCAGCCGCAGGGAGACGAATCAGCCCCAGCATTTT. Its protein product is CASSRRETNQPQHF.

The V call is TRBV4-2, the J call TRBJ1-5; D is uncertain. V was trimmed by 1 base and J by 2 bases, leaving 3 bases between them. The CDR3 has 13 amino acids. Per germline, CDR1 LGHNA and CDR2 YNFKEQ. The CDR3 nucleotides are TGTGCCAGCAGCCAAGTCCGCAATCAGCCCCAGCATTTT. Amino acids: CASSQVRNQPQHF.

The genes are TRBV27 and TRBJ2-1; 7 bases align to TRBD1. With V trimmed by 2 bases and J by 8 bases, 12 bases remained unmatched. In germline, CDR1 is MNHEY, CDR2 SMNVEV (reference sequence). The CDR3 contains 16 residues. The CDR3 spells CASSLMGRGGSDEQFF. The DNA of the CDR3 is TGTGCCAGCAGTTTAATGGGGAGAGGGGGCTCGGATGAGCAGTTCTTC.

The rearrangement joins TRBV6-5 to TRBJ1-1, with a tentative D call TRBD1 (5 bases). From germline, CDR1 is MNHEY and CDR2 SVGAGI. Trimming removed 8 bases from V and 1 base from J, with 14 bases in between. The CDR3 has 14 amino acids. In nucleotides, the CDR3 is TGTGCCAGCTGCCTAGGGGTAGGGAACACTGAAGCTTTCTTT. Protein: CASCLGVGNTEAFF.

The chain links TRBV20-1 to TRBJ2-7, with 9 bases lining up with TRBD1. The CDR3 covers 15 residues. Germline V gives CDR1 DFQATT, CDR2 SNEGSKA (reference sequence). The J segment lost 3 bases and the V segment lost 3 bases, leaving 9 bases of the junction unmatched. This CDR3 reads CSASSRDRVSYEQYF. The CDR3 coding sequence is TGCAGTGCTAGCAGTCGGGACAGGGTCAGCTACGAGCAGTACTTC.

The gene calls are TRBV12-3 or TRBV12-4 and TRBJ1-2; 8 bases map to TRBD1. The CDR3 consists of 12 residues. The V gene end was trimmed by 6 bases and the J gene end by 7 bases; junction bases not matched to a gene: 4. The CDR3 protein is CASRPGGGGYTF. The CDR3 DNA sequence: TGTGCCAGCAGGCCAGGGGGCGGTGGCTACACCTTC.

V and J are TRBV7-6 and TRBJ2-5; 11 nucleotides align to TRBD1. Germline loops: CDR1 SGHVS, CDR2 FNYEAQ. The CDR3 consists of 16 residues. Trimming took 5 bases from V and 5 from J; bases not matched to a gene: 10. The CDR3 region has the DNA TGTGCCAGCAGCCAGCAGACGGGACAGGGGGAGGAGACCCAGTACTTC. Residues: CASSQQTGQGEETQYF. Filled out from reference TRBV7-6 and TRBJ2-5, the complete variable domain reads GAGVSQSPRYKVTKRGQDVALRCDPISGHVSLYWYRQALGQGPEFLTYFNYEAQQDKSGLPNDRFSAERPEGSISTLTIQRTEQRDSAMYRCASSQQTGQGEETQYFGPGTRLLVL.